This record looks at one TCR beta chain sequence and its context. Its antigen is not known. The donors formed part of the 120-subject validation cohort, distinct from the approximately 640-subject first cohort. Germline CDR1 and CDR2: LNHNV and YYDKDF (reference sequence). This CDR3 is built from 14 residues. V gave up 1 base and J gave up 11 bases, with 12 bases separating them. These data originate in a study of cytomegalovirus exposure and HLA in healthy donors. General study points: It was reported that the classifier diagnosed cytomegalovirus status with high specificity and sensitivity in both the original and validation cohorts.

Sequencing used immunoSEQ multiplex PCR; TCRdb keeps in-frame clones, though not all of them. The sample contains approximately 150,000 clones, approximately 91% of which appear only once. Sequencing was carried out using PBMCs. V gene TRBV15 combines with J gene TRBJ1-6; D is perhaps TRBD1 (5 bases). The sequence was obtained from a woman between 18 and 29 years old in good health and CMV-seropositive. CDR3 sequence (DNA): TGTGCCACCAGCAGAGCACAGGCGCTAACACCCCTCCACTTT. Amino acids: CATSRAQALTPLHF. Together with reference TRBV15 and TRBJ1-6, the CDR3 gives the full variable domain: DAMVIQNPRYQVTQFGKPVTLSCSQTLNHNVMYWYQQKSSQAPKLLFHYYDKDFNNEADTPDNFQSRRPNTSFCFLDIRSPGLGDTAMYLCATSRAQALTPLHFGNGTRLTVT.